The 28 T cell receptor beta chains below were found in one sample sequenced in a study of cytomegalovirus exposure and HLA in healthy donors. Both 60 Vbeta primers and 13 Jbeta primers went into the PCR. Data came from immunoSEQ multiplex PCR; TCRdb stores just in-frame clones and leaves some out. The data show fewer than 120,000 clones, less than 85% seen once. The sequencing input was PBMCs. Receptors were obtained from a man aged 25-40 years in good health and CMV-seropositive.

A note on this clone: No conserved phenylalanine or tryptophan ends this CDR3, so it is likely a read error. It is unclear where the CDR3 begins or ends on the DNA, so no DNA is shown, and the CDR3 is as TCRdb lists it. V gene TRBV6-5 combines with J gene TRBJ1-1. The CDR3 is 14 residues long, counting both termini. Germline lookup yields CDR1 MNHEY and CDR2 SVGAGI. CDR3: CASSYSQSSSFRLV.

The chain employs TRBV5-5 and TRBJ2-2; the D is unclear. Germline V gives CDR1 SGHKS, CDR2 YYEKEE (reference sequence). V lost 0 bases, J lost 2 bases, and 11 bases lay in between. The CDR3 is 16 residues long. The CDR3 here is CASSLERATNTGELFF. In DNA, the CDR3 is TGTGCCAGCAGCTTGGAGCGAGCTACCAACACCGGGGAGCTGTTTTTT.

The V call is TRBV7-9, the J call TRBJ2-1, with 8 bases lining up with TRBD1. The CDR3 length is 14 residues. Germline V gene lookup returns CDR1 SEHNR and CDR2 FQNEAQ (reference sequence). V shed 4 bases and J 6 bases; nucleotides not matched to a gene: 5. CDR3 DNA sequence: TGTGCCAGCAGCTCAAGCGGACAGGGCAATGAGCAGTTCTTC. It is translated as CASSSSGQGNEQFF.

V is TRBV19 and J is TRBJ1-5, with 8 bases identical to TRBD1. Germline-derived CDR1 and CDR2 are LNHDA and SQIVND (reference sequence). V dropped 5 bases and J dropped 6; count of bases not matched to a gene: 6. This CDR3 is built from 14 residues. CDR3 in amino acids: CASSPTGDAQPQHF. CDR3 DNA: TGTGCCAGTAGTCCGACAGGGGACGCTCAGCCCCAGCATTTT. Based on the CDR3 plus reference TRBV19 and TRBJ1-5, the full variable domain is DGGITQSPKYLFRKEGQNVTLSCEQNLNHDAMYWYRQDPGQGLRLIYYSQIVNDFQKGDIAEGYSVSREKKESFPLTVTSAQKNPTAFYLCASSPTGDAQPQHFGDGTRLSIL.

This chain uses TRBV7-2 with TRBJ2-3, with 12 nucleotides matching TRBD2. V trimming: 5 bases; J trimming: 1 base; junction bases outside the gene matches: 4. The CDR3 is 16 residues long. Germline lookup yields CDR1 SGHTA and CDR2 FQGNSA. For the CDR3, the DNA is TGTGCCAGCAGCCAAAGACTAGCGGGGGGCACAGATACGCAGTATTTT. It encodes CASSQRLAGGTDTQYF.

This clone has a single count. J is TRBJ1-5 and V is TRBV28; 8 bases match TRBD1. CDR3 length: 13 amino acids. J lost 4 bases, V lost 8 bases, and 4 bases had no gene match. Germline V lookup: CDR1 MDHEN, CDR2 SYDVKM. Here the CDR3 DNA reads TGTGCCAGCCGACAGGGGCCGAATCAGCCCCAGCATTTT. This codes for CASRQGPNQPQHF.

This chain uses TRBV29-1 with TRBJ1-1; no reliable D call. The CDR3 has 14 amino acids. The germline V and J ends were trimmed by 6 bases and 6 bases, with 20 bases remaining between them. Germline CDR1 and CDR2: SQVTM and ANQGSEA. The CDR3 DNA is TGCAGCGTCGGGTCGTGGGGAGATCGCGCTGAAGCTTTCTTT. Translated: CSVGSWGDRAEAFF.

Concerning this clone itself: Other DNA sequences of this sample code for an identical CDR3. The chain has TRBV5-1 and TRBJ2-5; TRBD1 matches 10 bases. The V and J ends lost 0 bases and 5 bases, in that order; junction bases with no gene match: 4. This CDR3 region has 15 residues. The germline gives CDR1 SGHRS, CDR2 YFSETQ. Here the CDR3 DNA reads TGCGCCAGCAGCTTGGGAGACAGGGGGCGGGAGACCCAGTACTTC. It translates to CASSLGDRGRETQYF.

This clone appeared a few times. This rearrangement joins TRBV30 to TRBJ1-4; D is unresolved. CDR1 and CDR2 (germline): GTSNPN, SVGIG (reference sequence). The V end was cut by 2 bases, the J end by 4 bases, with 5 bases between. The CDR3 spans 12 residues. This CDR3 reads CAWSNNNEKLFF. CDR3 sequence (DNA): TGTGCCTGGAGTAACAATAATGAAAAACTGTTTTTT.

The chain couples TRBV28 to TRBJ1-1; 12 bases line up with TRBD1. Germline-derived CDR1 and CDR2 are MDHEN and SYDVKM. V shed 5 bases, J shed 7 bases, and the junction held 8 bases outside the gene matches. This CDR3 spans 15 amino acids. The CDR3 nucleotides read TGTGCCAGCAGTCCTCCCGGGACAGGGGGCGATGAAGCTTTCTTT. Amino acids: CASSPPGTGGDEAFF.

CDR3 sequence: CASSLGVEQGAKNIQYF. As DNA, the CDR3 is TGCGCCAGCAGCTTGGGGGTTGAACAGGGAGCCAAAAACATTCAGTACTTC. The chain carries TRBV5-1 and TRBJ2-4; possible D gene TRBD1, 6 bases. Germline V gene data show CDR1 as SGHRS and CDR2 as YFSETQ. The germline V and J ends were trimmed by 0 bases and 0 bases, with 13 bases remaining between them. The CDR3 length is 17 residues.

This clone was seen a handful of times. V usage is TRBV5-1 and J usage is TRBJ2-5, with D perhaps matching TRBD1 (5 bases). Germline-derived CDR1 and CDR2 are SGHRS and YFSETQ. This CDR3 is built from 18 residues. Trimming pared 3 bases from V and 0 bases from J, leaving 21 bases between. The CDR3 DNA reads as TGCGCCAGCAGCTGGCTAGAACTGGACACCAAGTACCAAGAGACCCAGTACTTC. Encoded protein: CASSWLELDTKYQETQYF.

The chain carries TRBV5-6 and TRBJ1-2; maybe TRBD1 (5 bases). Germline lookup yields CDR1 SGHDT and CDR2 YYEEEE. V was shortened by 0 bases and J by 3 bases, with 9 bases between the two germline ends. CDR3 length equals 14 residues. The CDR3 DNA reads TGTGCCAGCAGCTTGGCCGGCAGGGACTATGGCTACACCTTC. Translated: CASSLAGRDYGYTF. Using reference TRBV5-6 and TRBJ1-2 for the parts outside the CDR3, the full variable domain is DAGVTQSPTHLIKTRGQQVTLRCSPKSGHDTVSWYQQALGQGPQFIFQYYEEEERQRGNFPDRFSGHQFPNYSSELNVNALLLGDSALYLCASSLAGRDYGYTFGSGTRLTVV.

V is TRBV4-3 and J is TRBJ2-2; 11 bases align to TRBD1. Germline CDR1 LGHNA, CDR2 YSLEER. The CDR3 runs 18 residues. With V trimmed by 4 bases and J by 5 bases, 12 bases remained unmatched. This chain's CDR3 is CASSLSPPGQGGTGELFF. CDR3 nucleotides: TGCGCCAGCAGCCTGTCTCCCCCGGGACAGGGGGGGACCGGGGAGCTGTTTTTT.

Only a few counts were recorded for this clone. V usage is TRBV10-3 and J usage is TRBJ1-3; D possibly corresponds to TRBD1 (5 bases). The CDR3 sequence is 14 residues long. The V end lost 11 bases, the J end lost 1 base, and 15 bases lay between the germline ends. The germline CDR1 and CDR2 sequences are ENHRY and SYGVKD. CDR3 protein: CAASPGPSGNTIYF. CDR3 coding DNA: TGTGCCGCCTCTCCAGGGCCTTCTGGAAACACCATATATTTT.

J is TRBJ2-7 and V is TRBV27; 8 bases match TRBD1. The CDR3 is 13 amino acids. Unmatched junction bases numbered 4, after V lost 2 bases and J lost 7 bases. Germline V gene data show CDR1 as MNHEY and CDR2 as SMNVEV (reference sequence). In nucleotides, the CDR3 is TGTGCCAGCAGTTTAGACAGGGGTTGGGAGCAGTACTTC. It specifies CASSLDRGWEQYF.

This chain uses TRBV6-1 with TRBJ2-5; 7 bases are a match to TRBD1. The CDR3 is made up of 13 amino acids. The germline V gene has CDR1 MNHNS and CDR2 SASEGT. Unmatched junction bases numbered 7, after V lost 7 bases and J lost 5 bases. CDR3 sequence reads: CASTRQGTETQYF. In DNA form, the CDR3 reads TGTGCCAGCACCCGACAGGGAACGGAGACCCAGTACTTC.

The rearrangement joins TRBV6-5 to TRBJ2-6; no clear D. CDR1 is MNHEY, CDR2 SVGAGI, per germline. This CDR3 has 13 amino acids. Trimming shortened V by 4 bases and J by 5 bases, and 6 bases separated the two germline ends. This chain's CDR3 is CASSSPWANVLTF. CDR3 bases: TGTGCCAGCAGTTCCCCCTGGGCCAACGTCCTGACTTTC.

The genes are TRBV30 and TRBJ2-7; the D gene is possibly TRBD2 (5 bases). V shed 2 bases and J shed 0 bases, with 14 bases lying between them. The germline V gene has CDR1 GTSNPN and CDR2 SVGIG (reference sequence). The CDR3 covers 15 residues. The CDR3 sequence: CAWSNVTGFSYEQYF. In nucleotides, the CDR3 is TGTGCCTGGAGTAACGTGACGGGATTCTCCTACGAGCAGTACTTC.

V and J are TRBV4-1 and TRBJ1-1, with D hard to call. The CDR3 consists of 13 residues. V lost 4 bases and J lost 3, with 9 bases in between. Germline V lookup: CDR1 MGHRA, CDR2 YSYEKL. CDR3 sequence reads: CASSRDSDTEAFF. The CDR3 region has the DNA TGCGCCAGCAGCCGAGATTCCGACACTGAAGCTTTCTTT.

The chain recombines TRBV14 with TRBJ2-1, with TRBD1 matching over 7 bases. Losses at the gene ends were 4 bases for V and 0 bases for J; bases not matched to a gene: 6. CDR3 length: 16 residues. Germline V gene sequence: CDR1 SGHDN, CDR2 FVKESK. This CDR3 is CASSREDRSSYNEQFF. The CDR3 region has the DNA TGTGCCAGCAGCCGAGAGGACAGGAGCTCCTACAATGAGCAGTTCTTC.

The rearrangement uses TRBV7-7 and TRBJ2-2; D is undetermined. The CDR3 extends over 12 amino acids. V lost 5 bases to trimming and J lost 7 bases, with 8 bases between them. The germline CDR1 and CDR2 sequences are SSHAT and FNYEAQ (reference sequence). CDR3 in amino acids: CASSPRIGELFF. CDR3 nucleotides: TGTGCCAGCAGCCCGCGGATCGGGGAGCTGTTTTTT.

This rearrangement joins TRBV13 to TRBJ1-1; D unclear. Germline V lookup: CDR1 PRHDT, CDR2 FYEKMQ (reference sequence). V lost 3 bases and J 8 bases, leaving 7 bases between the germline ends. The CDR3 loop spans 11 amino acids. In DNA form, the CDR3 reads TGTGCCAGCAGCTTGAGGGCAGAAGCTTTCTTT. Protein sequence: CASSLRAEAFF. The full variable domain, rest sourced from reference TRBV13 and TRBJ1-1, is AAGVIQSPRHLIKEKRETATLKCYPIPRHDTVYWYQQGPGQDPQFLISFYEKMQSDKGSIPDRFSAQQFSDYHSELNMSSLELGDSALYFCASSLRAEAFFGQGTRLTVV.

This clone came up once. V gene TRBV7-6 combines with J gene TRBJ2-3, with 8 nucleotides matching TRBD2. Germline V gene sequence: CDR1 SGHVS, CDR2 FNYEAQ. The CDR3 has 16 amino acids. V lost 1 base, J lost 2 bases, and 5 bases stayed unmatched. The DNA of the CDR3 is TGTGCCAGCAGCTTAGATTTAGCGGGGAACACAGATACGCAGTATTTT. This sequence encodes CASSLDLAGNTDTQYF.

This clone was recorded only once. This rearrangement joins TRBV12-2 to TRBJ1-5; the table gives TRBD1 as D, unverified against the DNA. TRBV12-2 is a recognized pseudogene. This CDR3 has 15 amino acids. CDR3 loop: CASRLGHDSNQPQHF. In nucleotides, the CDR3 is TGTGCAAGTCGCTTAGGACATGATAGCAATCAGCCCCAGCATTTT.

This chain connects TRBV15 to TRBJ1-5; TRBD1 matches 7 bases. Germline V gene data show CDR1 as LNHNV and CDR2 as YYDKDF (reference sequence). V lost 0 bases and J lost 4; bases outside the gene matches: 6. This CDR3 has 16 amino acids. The CDR3: CATSRDGQDRNQPQHF. CDR3 bases: TGTGCCACCAGCAGAGATGGTCAGGACAGGAATCAGCCCCAGCATTTT.

CDR3 bases: TGTGCCAGCAGCTTAGCGGGAGGGGGGGGAACCTATGGCTACACCTTC. This codes for CASSLAGGGGTYGYTF. The genes are TRBV7-8 and TRBJ1-2; D might be TRBD1 (6 bases). The V end was cut by 0 bases, the J end by 4 bases, with 15 bases between. CDR3 length equals 16 residues. Germline assignment: CDR1 SGHVS and CDR2 FQNEAQ.

The genes are TRBV30 and TRBJ1-2; 8 bases line up with TRBD1. Germline V lookup: CDR1 GTSNPN, CDR2 SVGIG (reference sequence). V lost 3 bases to trimming and J lost 7 bases; unmatched junction nucleotides: 7. There are 13 residues in the CDR3. DNA for the CDR3: TGTGCCTGGAGCATGGACAGGGTGGGTGGCTACACCTTC. Translating it yields CAWSMDRVGGYTF.